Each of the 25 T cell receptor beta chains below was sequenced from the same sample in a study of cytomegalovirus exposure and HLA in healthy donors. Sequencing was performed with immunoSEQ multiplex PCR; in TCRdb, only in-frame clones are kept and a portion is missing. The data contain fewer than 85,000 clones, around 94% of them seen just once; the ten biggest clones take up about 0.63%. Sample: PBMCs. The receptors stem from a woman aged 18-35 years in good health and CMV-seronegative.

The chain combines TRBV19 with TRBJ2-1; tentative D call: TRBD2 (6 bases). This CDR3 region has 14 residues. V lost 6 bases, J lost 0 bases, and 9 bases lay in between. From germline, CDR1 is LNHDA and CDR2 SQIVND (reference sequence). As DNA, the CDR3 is TGTGCCAGTAGCGGGGGTAGCTCCTACAATGAGCAGTTCTTC. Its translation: CASSGGSSYNEQFF. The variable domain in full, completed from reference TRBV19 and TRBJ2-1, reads DGGITQSPKYLFRKEGQNVTLSCEQNLNHDAMYWYRQDPGQGLRLIYYSQIVNDFQKGDIAEGYSVSREKKESFPLTVTSAQKNPTAFYLCASSGGSSYNEQFFGPGTRLTVL.

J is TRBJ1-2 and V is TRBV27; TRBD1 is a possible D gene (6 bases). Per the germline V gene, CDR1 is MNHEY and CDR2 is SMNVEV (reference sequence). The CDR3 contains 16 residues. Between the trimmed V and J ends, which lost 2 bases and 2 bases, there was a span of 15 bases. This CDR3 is CASSLVAGVGNYGYTF. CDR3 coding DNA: TGTGCCAGCAGTTTAGTGGCAGGGGTAGGGAACTATGGCTACACCTTC.

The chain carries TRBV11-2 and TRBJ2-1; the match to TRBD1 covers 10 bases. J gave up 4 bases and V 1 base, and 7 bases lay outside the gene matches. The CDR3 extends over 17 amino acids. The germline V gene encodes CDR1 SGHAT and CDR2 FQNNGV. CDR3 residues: CASSLVRGQGIYNEQFF. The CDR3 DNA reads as TGTGCCAGCAGCTTAGTTAGGGGACAGGGGATTTACAATGAGCAGTTCTTC.

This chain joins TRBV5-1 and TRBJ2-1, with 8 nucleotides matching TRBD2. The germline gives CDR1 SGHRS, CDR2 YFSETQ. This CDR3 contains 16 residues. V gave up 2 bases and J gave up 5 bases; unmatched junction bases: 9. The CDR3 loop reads CASSLSPSGLNNEQFF. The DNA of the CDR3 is TGCGCCAGCAGCTTATCTCCTAGCGGGCTCAACAATGAGCAGTTCTTC.

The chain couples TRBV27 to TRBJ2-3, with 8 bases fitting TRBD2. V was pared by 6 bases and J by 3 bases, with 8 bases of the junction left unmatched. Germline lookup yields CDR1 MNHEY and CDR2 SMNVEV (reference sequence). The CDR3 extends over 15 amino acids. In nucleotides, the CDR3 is TGTGCCAGCAGGGCGGGGACGGGAGGGACAGATACGCAGTATTTT. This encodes CASRAGTGGTDTQYF.

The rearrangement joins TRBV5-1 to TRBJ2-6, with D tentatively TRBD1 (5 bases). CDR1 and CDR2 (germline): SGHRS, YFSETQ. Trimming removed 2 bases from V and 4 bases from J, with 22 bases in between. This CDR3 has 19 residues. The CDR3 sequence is CASSFLPTDQLEGANVLTF. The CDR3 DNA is TGCGCCAGCAGCTTTCTTCCGACAGACCAATTGGAGGGGGCCAACGTCCTGACTTTC.

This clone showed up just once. The CDR3: CASSGQTGFFANHEQYF. DNA for the CDR3: TGTGCCAGCAGTGGCCAGACAGGGTTTTTCGCGAACCACGAGCAGTACTTC. The chain recombines TRBV6-1 with TRBJ2-7; 7 bases agree with TRBD1. V dropped 4 bases and J dropped 5; count of bases not matched to a gene: 17. Germline V gives CDR1 MNHNS, CDR2 SASEGT. CDR3 length: 17 amino acids.

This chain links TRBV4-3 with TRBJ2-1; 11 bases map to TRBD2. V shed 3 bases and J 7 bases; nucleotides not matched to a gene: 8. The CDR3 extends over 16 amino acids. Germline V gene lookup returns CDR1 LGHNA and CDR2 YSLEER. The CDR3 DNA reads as TGCGCCAGCAGCCAGGTAGCGGGGGGGCCTTCGAATGAGCAGTTCTTC. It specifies CASSQVAGGPSNEQFF.

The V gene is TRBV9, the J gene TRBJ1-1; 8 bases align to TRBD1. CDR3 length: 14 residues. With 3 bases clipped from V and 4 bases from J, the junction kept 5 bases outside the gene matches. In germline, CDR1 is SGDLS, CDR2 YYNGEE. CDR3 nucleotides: TGTGCCAGCAGCGCGACAGGGGTCAGCACTGAAGCTTTCTTT. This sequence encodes CASSATGVSTEAFF.

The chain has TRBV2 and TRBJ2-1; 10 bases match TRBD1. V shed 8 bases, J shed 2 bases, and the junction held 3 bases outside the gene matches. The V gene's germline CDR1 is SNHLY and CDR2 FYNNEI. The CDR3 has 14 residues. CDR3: CASSDRGPYNEQFF. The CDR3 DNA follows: TGTGCCAGCTCCGACAGGGGGCCCTACAATGAGCAGTTCTTC.

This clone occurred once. CDR3 DNA: TGTGCCAGAAGCTTTCGGCACGCAGGGGTCTATGGCTACACCTTC. It translates to CARSFRHAGVYGYTF. This chain connects TRBV5-3 to TRBJ1-2; D possibly corresponds to TRBD1 (6 bases). TRBV5-3 is treated as an ORF (open reading frame) with a function not yet certain. The V and J ends lost 2 bases and 4 bases respectively, with 15 bases between them. The CDR3 sequence is 15 residues long.

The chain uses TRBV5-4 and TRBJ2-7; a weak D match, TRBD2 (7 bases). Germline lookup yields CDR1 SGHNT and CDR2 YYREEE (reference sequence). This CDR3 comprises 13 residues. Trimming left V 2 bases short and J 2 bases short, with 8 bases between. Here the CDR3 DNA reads TGTGCCAGCAGCTTCGGGGGGCCCTACGAGCAGTACTTC. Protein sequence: CASSFGGPYEQYF.

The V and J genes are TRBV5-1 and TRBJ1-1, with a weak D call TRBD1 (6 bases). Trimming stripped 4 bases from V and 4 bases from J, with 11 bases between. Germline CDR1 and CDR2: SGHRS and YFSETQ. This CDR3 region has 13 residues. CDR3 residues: CASSGGGPTEAFF. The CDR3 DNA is TGCGCCAGCAGCGGGGGGGGGCCCACTGAAGCTTTCTTT.

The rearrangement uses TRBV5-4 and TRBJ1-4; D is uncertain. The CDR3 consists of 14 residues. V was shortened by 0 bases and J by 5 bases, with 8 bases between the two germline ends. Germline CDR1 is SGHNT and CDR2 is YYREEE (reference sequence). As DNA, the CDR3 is TGTGCCAGCAGCTTGGGAGAACGAAATGAAAAACTGTTTTTT. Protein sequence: CASSLGERNEKLFF.

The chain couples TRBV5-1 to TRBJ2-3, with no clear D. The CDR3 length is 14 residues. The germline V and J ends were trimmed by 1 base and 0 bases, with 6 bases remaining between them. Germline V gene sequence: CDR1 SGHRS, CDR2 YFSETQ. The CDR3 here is CASSLSSSTDTQYF. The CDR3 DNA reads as TGCGCCAGCAGCTTGTCCAGTAGCACAGATACGCAGTATTTT.

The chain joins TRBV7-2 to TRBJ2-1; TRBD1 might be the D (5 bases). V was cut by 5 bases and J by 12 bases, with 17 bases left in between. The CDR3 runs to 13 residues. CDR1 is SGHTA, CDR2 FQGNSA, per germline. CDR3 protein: CASSDQGTYGQFF. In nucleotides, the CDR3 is TGTGCCAGCAGCGATCAGGGCACTTATGGGCAGTTCTTC.

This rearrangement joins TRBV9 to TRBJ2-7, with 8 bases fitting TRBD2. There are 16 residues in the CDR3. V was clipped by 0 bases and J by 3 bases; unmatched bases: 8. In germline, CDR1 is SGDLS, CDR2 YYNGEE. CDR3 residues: CASSVASGPGYYEQYF. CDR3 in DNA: TGTGCCAGCAGCGTAGCTAGCGGGCCTGGGTACTACGAGCAGTACTTC.

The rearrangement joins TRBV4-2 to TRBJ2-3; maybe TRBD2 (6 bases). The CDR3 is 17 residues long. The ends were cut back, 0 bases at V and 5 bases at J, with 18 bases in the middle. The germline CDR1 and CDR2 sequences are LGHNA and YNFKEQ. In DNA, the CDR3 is TGTGCCAGCAGCCAAGAACGGTGGAGGGGAAGGGGAGATACGCAGTATTTT. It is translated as CASSQERWRGRGDTQYF.

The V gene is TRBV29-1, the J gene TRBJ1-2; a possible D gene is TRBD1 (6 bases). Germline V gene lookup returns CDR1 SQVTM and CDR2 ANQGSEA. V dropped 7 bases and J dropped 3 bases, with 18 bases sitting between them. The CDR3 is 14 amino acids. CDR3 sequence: CSATPGGGDYGYTF. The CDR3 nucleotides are TGCAGCGCAACGCCCGGCGGGGGCGACTATGGCTACACCTTC. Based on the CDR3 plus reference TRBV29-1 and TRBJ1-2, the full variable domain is SAVISQKPSRDICQRGTSLTIQCQVDSQVTMMFWYRQQPGQSLTLIATANQGSEATYESGFVIDKFPISRPNLTFSTLTVSNMSPEDSSIYLCSATPGGGDYGYTFGSGTRLTVV.

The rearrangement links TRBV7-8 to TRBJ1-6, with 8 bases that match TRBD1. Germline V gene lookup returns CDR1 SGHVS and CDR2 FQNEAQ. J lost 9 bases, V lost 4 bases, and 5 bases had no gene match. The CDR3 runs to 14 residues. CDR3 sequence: CASSSPGGSSPLHF. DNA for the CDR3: TGTGCCAGCAGCTCCCCAGGGGGCAGTTCACCCCTCCACTTT.

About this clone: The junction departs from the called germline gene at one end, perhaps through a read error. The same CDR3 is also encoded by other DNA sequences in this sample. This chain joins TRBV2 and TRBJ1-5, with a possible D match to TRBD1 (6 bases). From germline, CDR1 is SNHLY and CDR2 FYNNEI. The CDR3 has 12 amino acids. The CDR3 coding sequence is TGTGCTAGCAGGACAGATTGGGGGCCCCAGCATTTT. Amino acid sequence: CASRTDWGPQHF.

This CDR3 is CASSLRQGRSYEQYF. DNA of the CDR3: TGTGCCAGCAGCCTCCGACAGGGTCGATCCTACGAGCAGTACTTC. The chain uses TRBV27 and TRBJ2-7; 7 bases are a match to TRBD1. After removal of 6 bases from V and 1 base from J, the junction contained 9 bases not matched to a gene. This CDR3 comprises 15 residues. CDR1 MNHEY and CDR2 SMNVEV come from the germline V gene (reference sequence).

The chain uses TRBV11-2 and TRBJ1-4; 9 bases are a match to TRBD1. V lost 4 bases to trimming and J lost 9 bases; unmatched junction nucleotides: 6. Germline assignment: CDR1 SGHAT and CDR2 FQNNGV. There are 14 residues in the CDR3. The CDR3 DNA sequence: TGTGCCAGCAGCTCTGGGGACAGGGATAAAAAACTGTTTTTT. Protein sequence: CASSSGDRDKKLFF.

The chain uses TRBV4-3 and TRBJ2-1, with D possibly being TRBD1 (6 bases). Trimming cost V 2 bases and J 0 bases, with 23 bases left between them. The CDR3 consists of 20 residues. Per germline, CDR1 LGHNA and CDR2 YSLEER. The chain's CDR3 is CASSQRRGFQPSRSYNEQFF. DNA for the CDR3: TGCGCCAGCAGCCAACGAAGGGGGTTTCAACCGTCGCGCTCCTACAATGAGCAGTTCTTC.

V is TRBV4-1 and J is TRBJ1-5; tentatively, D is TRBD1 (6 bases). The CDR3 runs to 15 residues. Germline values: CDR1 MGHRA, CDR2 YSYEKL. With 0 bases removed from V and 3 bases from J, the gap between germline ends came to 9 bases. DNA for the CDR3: TGCGCCAGCAGCCAAGAGAGACAGGTCAATCAGCCCCAGCATTTT. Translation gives CASSQERQVNQPQHF.